The rows below give T cell receptor beta chains drawn from one sample of a study of technical replicates of blood from several donors. TCRdb's table, derived via immunoSEQ multiplex PCR, lists solely in-frame clones and lacks some. The top ten clones hold about 0.19% of a sample with 98,000 or so clones, 95% of them seen once. Sequencing input: T cells isolated from PBMCs. The receptors were sampled from a human donor in good health. Both conserved end residues are part of each CDR3. A D gene is named only where the DNA matches it firmly. Not all rows give a size; the values are once, few, many and, for expanded clones, a class.

V	size	D	J	CDR3	DNA
TRBV4-1	-	-	TRBJ1-5	CASSQGVILGGRGDHNQPQHF	TGCGCCAGCAGCCAAGGAGTAATTTTGGGGGGGCGTGGGGATCACAATCAGCCCCAGCATTTT
TRBV28	-	-	TRBJ2-2	CATPRGATGELFF	TGTGCCACCCCCCGGGGAGCCACCGGGGAGCTGTTTTTT
TRBV28	few	-	TRBJ2-7	CASSFPTSGFRPPTYEQYF	TGTGCCAGCAGTTTCCCTACCAGCGGGTTTAGACCCCCAACCTACGAGCAGTACTTC
TRBV7-2	-	TRBD2	TRBJ2-2	CASSDLAGGSTGELFF	TGTGCCAGCAGCGATCTAGCGGGAGGGAGCACCGGGGAGCTGTTTTTT
TRBV4-1	-	TRBD2	TRBJ2-7	CASSQGTSGYEQYF	TGCGCCAGCAGCCAAGGTACTAGCGGGTACGAGCAGTACTTC
TRBV5-1	-	-	TRBJ2-7	CASSPLGPASEQYF	TGCGCCAGCAGCCCCTTGGGGCCAGCGAGCGAGCAGTACTTC
TRBV6-1	once	TRBD2	TRBJ2-3	CASSSSGISTDTQYF	TGTGCCAGCAGTTCTAGCGGGATAAGCACAGATACGCAGTATTTT
TRBV29-1	-	-	TRBJ2-4	CSARSGENIQYF	TGCAGCGCAAGATCAGGGGAAAACATTCAGTACTTC
TRBV28	-	-	TRBJ2-7	CASQRGGGSYEQYF	TGTGCCAGCCAACGGGGAGGGGGAAGCTACGAGCAGTACTTC
TRBV5-4	-	TRBD1	TRBJ2-7	CASSPGQGPYEQYF	TGTGCCAGCAGCCCGGGACAGGGGCCCTACGAGCAGTACTTC
TRBV30	once	TRBD2	TRBJ2-3	CAWSRPRLISGGSTDTQYF	TGTGCCTGGAGCAGACCGAGACTGATCAGCGGGGGCAGCACAGATACGCAGTATTTT
TRBV2	few	-	TRBJ1-1	CASSEQATNTEAFF	TGTGCCAGCAGTGAACAGGCTACTAACACTGAAGCTTTCTTT
TRBV28	-	-	TRBJ2-1	CASRRTSSRHNEQFF	TGTGCCAGCAGACGCACTAGCTCGAGGCACAATGAGCAGTTCTTC
TRBV27	-	TRBD1	TRBJ2-7	CASSLWGQGPYEQYF	TGTGCCAGCAGTTTATGGGGACAGGGGCCCTACGAGCAGTACTTC
TRBV7-9	-	-	TRBJ1-4	CASRAGHPGEKLFF	TGTGCCAGCAGGGCAGGACATCCTGGCGAAAAACTGTTTTTT
TRBV7-9	-	-	TRBJ1-2	CASSLARGGNGYTF	TGTGCCAGCAGCTTAGCTAGGGGAGGAAATGGCTACACCTTC
TRBV7-9	-	TRBD1	TRBJ2-7	CATEDGRDRDEQYF	TGTGCCACCGAAGATGGCCGGGACAGGGACGAGCAGTACTTC
TRBV5-1	-	TRBD1	TRBJ2-7	CASSSDRAGAYEQYF	TGCGCCAGCAGCTCAGACAGGGCAGGGGCCTACGAGCAGTACTTC
TRBV5-1	-	-	TRBJ2-3	CASSRQGLTDTQYF	TGCGCCAGCAGCCGTCAGGGATTGACAGATACGCAGTATTTT
TRBV28	-	TRBD1	TRBJ2-7	CASSVDRGTYEQYF	TGTGCCAGCAGTGTTGACAGGGGGACCTACGAGCAGTACTTC
TRBV7-6	-	-	TRBJ2-7	CASSLETDGGLQYF	TGTGCCAGCAGCTTAGAAACTGACGGAGGCCTGCAGTACTTC
TRBV5-1	-	TRBD2	TRBJ2-7	CASSSSGRAYEQYF	TGCGCCAGCAGCTCTAGCGGGAGGGCCTACGAGCAGTACTTC
TRBV2	-	TRBD1	TRBJ2-2	CASMGQLETGELFF	TGTGCCAGCATGGGACAGCTTGAGACCGGGGAGCTGTTTTTT
TRBV5-6	-	-	TRBJ1-1	CASSLSGLGGAFF	TGTGCCAGCTCCCTATCAGGACTGGGTGGGGCTTTCTTT
TRBV7-8	-	-	TRBJ2-2	CASSLGTRSTGELFF	TGTGCCAGCAGCTTAGGGACTCGATCTACCGGGGAGCTGTTTTTT
TRBV30	-	-	TRBJ2-6	CAWGSRVAGANVLTF	TGTGCCTGGGGCTCCAGGGTTGCTGGGGCCAACGTCCTGACTTTC
TRBV6-5	-	TRBD1	TRBJ1-5	CASSPRGRGQPQHF	TGTGCCAGCAGTCCCAGGGGGCGAGGACAGCCCCAGCATTTT
TRBV14	-	TRBD1	TRBJ2-1	CASSHLPGQGDNPQFF	TGTGCCAGCAGCCACCTCCCCGGACAGGGGGATAACCCGCAGTTCTTC
TRBV18	-	-	TRBJ2-7	CASSPSDNAYEQYF	TGTGCCAGCTCACCATCGGACAACGCCTACGAGCAGTACTTC
TRBV6-6	-	-	TRBJ1-3	CASSYSSGTPSTTIYF	TGTGCCAGCAGTTACTCGTCAGGAACACCTTCCACCACCATATATTTT
TRBV2	-	-	TRBJ2-5	CASRRTILLWETQYF	TGTGCCAGCAGGCGTACCATTCTTTTATGGGAGACCCAGTACTTC
TRBV5-1	-	TRBD2	TRBJ2-7	CASSLEASGMSSYEQYF	TGCGCCAGCAGCTTGGAGGCTAGCGGAATGAGCTCCTACGAGCAGTACTTC
TRBV30	-	-	TRBJ1-6	CAWSWVEDNSPLHF	TGTGCCTGGAGTTGGGTGGAGGATAATTCACCCCTCCACTTT
TRBV5-4	-	-	TRBJ1-1	CASSTRQMNTEAFF	TGTGCCAGCAGCACCCGACAGATGAACACTGAAGCTTTCTTT
TRBV6-1	-	-	TRBJ1-5	CASSEVLGRQHF	TGTGCCAGCAGTGAAGTTCTGGGGAGACAGCATTTT
TRBV28	-	TRBD1	TRBJ2-5	CASRPTGTGQETQYF	TGTGCCAGCAGGCCGACCGGGACAGGACAAGAGACCCAGTACTTC
TRBV5-6	-	TRBD1	TRBJ2-7	CASSYRGIESYEQYF	TGTGCCAGCAGTTACAGGGGCATTGAATCCTACGAGCAGTACTTC
TRBV19	-	-	TRBJ2-7	CASSIVSSSYEQYF	TGTGCCAGTAGTATAGTAAGTAGCTCCTACGAGCAGTACTTC
TRBV28	-	-	TRBJ1-5	CASSLWGARQPQHF	TGTGCCAGCAGTTTATGGGGGGCGCGGCAGCCCCAGCATTTT
TRBV28	-	-	TRBJ1-1	CASRIDGRGAFF	TGTGCCAGCAGGATCGATGGGCGGGGGGCTTTCTTT